This T cell receptor beta chain was obtained from a study of breast tumors, draining lymph nodes, adjacent tissues (dated by TCRdb to between 2015 and 2016). The study in broad terms: The study compared TCR beta repertoires across tumor, adjacent nontumor tissue and axillary lymph nodes from breast cancer patients. In human breast cancer, the study set out to assess how tumor, surrounding tissue and draining lymph node repertoires relate to one another and whether T cells might be exchanged between them. Paper-wide results and their limitations: Tumor T-cell repertoires showed less diversity than lymph node repertoires and more diversity than nontumor tissue repertoires, and tumor T-cell repertoires showed preferential V and J gene usage. A scenario in which most tumor T cells derive from the lymph node and then expand within tumor tissue was judged to be consistent with the data. In luminal-like breast cancer, tumor and nontumor tissue repertoires resembled each other significantly more than in basal-like breast cancer. The study presented the conclusion that tumor T cells originate in lymph nodes as consistent with a hypothesis, not as something directly demonstrated.

Sequencing was performed on an Illumina HiSeq 2000. TCR beta chain libraries were generated through multiplex PCR amplification. High-throughput sequencing was used to analyze the amplified TCR beta chain products. The raw public reads went through TCRdb reprocessing: fastp at Q25, MiXCR clone calling, in-frame beta chains kept. Here each entry gathers all rows of one CDR3 protein and keeps the most common genes and DNA. This sample comprises around 170,000 distinct CDR3 sequences, approximately 33% of them detected only once. Jointly, the top ten make up 3.5% to 4.5% of the sample. Lymph node samples were obtained from the axillary draining lymph nodes of breast cancer patients. This clonotype was counted many times. This receptor's antigen is unknown. Base quality data are lacking; no much larger clone is found one base away. The material sequenced was axillary lymph node tissue. The sequence derives from a female donor with breast cancer. Some clones in this sample may be carry-over from other donors' samples.

The nucleotides read TGTGCCAGCAGTATAACAGCCACAAGGAATTCACCCCTCCACTTT. Translated, it reads CASSITATRNSPLHF. The chain links TRBV27 with TRBJ1-6, with the identity of the D gene unclear. CDR1 MNHEY and CDR2 SMNVEV were looked up in the germline V gene (reference sequence). V is reduced by 5 bases and J by 7 bases, leaving a spacing of 15 bases between them. The CDR3 sequence holds 15 residues, the cysteine and phenylalanine included. Kept here is only the CDR3 DNA, which spans 45 bases and is read in frame from base 1.